These 18 T cell receptor beta chains were sequenced from one sample in a study of blood T cells in healthy people across ages. A second PCR of roughly 7 to 11 cycles used a sample-barcoded 5' primer and a J-beta primer mix. TCRdb independently ran MiXCR on the 5' RACE reads; one entry per CDR3 protein. This table has 700,000 or so distinct CDR3 sequences, roughly 41% appearing once. The sequenced sample was blood. These receptors all stem from a man older than 75 in good health.

The chain employs TRBV16 and TRBJ2-7, with D possibly being TRBD2 (8 bases). There are 20 residues in the CDR3. Germline V gene lookup returns CDR1 KGHSY and CDR2 FQNENV. Trimming took 5 bases from V and 4 from J, leaving 33 bases between them. Written as DNA, the CDR3 is TGTGCCAGCAGCTCTCAAGAGAGGGGGCCAGCGGGAGTTTCCCTTTACGAGCAGTACTTC. This sequence encodes CASSSQERGPAGVSLYEQYF.

The chain has TRBV7-9 and TRBJ2-1, with a tentative D call TRBD2 (6 bases). Between the trimmed V and J ends, which lost 5 bases and 8 bases, there was a span of 16 bases. In germline, CDR1 is SEHNR, CDR2 FQNEAQ (reference sequence). CDR3 size: 14 residues. This chain's CDR3 is CASSPKEWEDEQFF. CDR3 DNA: TGTGCCAGCAGCCCCAAAGAATGGGAGGATGAGCAGTTCTTC.

This clonotype was found a few times. The chain links TRBV2 to TRBJ2-3; 8 bases fit TRBD1. J was trimmed by 2 bases and V by 10 bases; bases with no gene match: 11. The germline gives CDR1 SNHLY, CDR2 FYNNEI. This CDR3 region has 15 residues. The CDR3 reads CATAGGGLSTDTQYF. The DNA for the CDR3 is TGTGCCACCGCAGGGGGCGGACTGTCCACAGATACGCAGTATTTT.

The chain joins TRBV12-3 or TRBV12-4 to TRBJ2-2; 10 bases map to TRBD2. The trim removed 6 bases at V and 3 bases at J, leaving 4 bases unmatched. This CDR3 has 15 residues. The DNA for the CDR3 is TGTGCCAGCAGGGGACTAGCGTTAGACACCGGGGAGCTGTTTTTT. It is translated as CASRGLALDTGELFF.

The rearrangement joins TRBV7-2 to TRBJ2-7, with TRBD1 matching over 8 bases. The end of the DNA aligns better with TRBJ2-1, so the J call may be wrong. CDR3 length: 15 amino acids. The germline V gene encodes CDR1 SGHTA and CDR2 FQGNSA. CDR3 DNA: TGTGCCAGCAGCTTAGTTGGACAGGGCCTAACAGAGCAGTTCTTC. This gives the protein CASSLVGQGLTEQFF.

The chain's CDR3 is CSASIPTGGSYEQYF. As DNA, the CDR3 is TGCAGTGCTAGTATTCCGACAGGGGGCTCCTACGAGCAGTACTTC. The J gene is TRBJ2-7, the V gene TRBV20-1; 9 bases are a match to TRBD1. The CDR3 length is 15 residues. In germline, CDR1 is DFQATT, CDR2 SNEGSKA (reference sequence). J was trimmed by 0 bases and V by 3 bases; bases with no gene match: 6.

This clonotype came up a few times. The chain joins TRBV6-2 or TRBV6-3 to TRBJ2-3; D is ambiguous. CDR3 length: 12 residues. Germline V CDR1 and CDR2: MNHEY, SVGEGT. V shed 1 base and J shed 4 bases, with 3 bases lying between them. CDR3 in DNA: TGTGCCAGCAGTTACTGGGCAGATACGCAGTATTTT. Translating gives CASSYWADTQYF.

This clonotype came up once. At one end the junction does not follow the germline gene, possibly because of a read error. The chain carries TRBV9 and TRBJ2-3; no clear D. This CDR3 contains 13 residues. The germline CDR1 and CDR2 sequences are SGDLS and YYNGEE. CDR3 protein: CASGVSATDTQYF. As DNA, the CDR3 is TGTGCCAGCGGCGTATCGGCAACAGATACGCAGTATTTT.

The chain has TRBV24-1 and TRBJ1-2, with 9 bases matching TRBD1. In germline, CDR1 is KGHDR, CDR2 SFDVKD. After removal of 5 bases from V and 5 bases from J, the junction contained 11 bases not matched to a gene. There are 16 residues in the CDR3. CDR3 coding DNA: TGTGCCACCAGTGGGTCTTCCGGGACAGGGCCGTATGGCTACACCTTC. This encodes CATSGSSGTGPYGYTF.

The chain recombines TRBV6-5 with TRBJ2-1; 11 bases line up with TRBD2. The CDR3 loop spans 16 amino acids. Germline CDR1 reads MNHEY; CDR2 reads SVGAGI. The V gene end was trimmed by 6 bases and the J gene end by 0 bases; junction bases not matched to a gene: 4. CDR3 loop: CASRLAGDGSYNEQFF. The CDR3 coding sequence is TGTGCCAGCAGACTAGCGGGAGATGGCTCCTACAATGAGCAGTTCTTC.

The chain joins TRBV9 to TRBJ2-3; a possible D gene is TRBD2 (7 bases). This CDR3 has 17 amino acids. V lost 4 bases, J lost 0 bases, and 18 bases lay in between. Germline assignment: CDR1 SGDLS and CDR2 YYNGEE. The CDR3 loop is CASSPREGGGSTDTQYF. As DNA, the CDR3 is TGTGCCAGCAGCCCTAGGGAGGGGGGGGGAAGCACAGATACGCAGTATTTT.

This clonotype was observed a few times. The chain recombines TRBV6-2 or TRBV6-3 with TRBJ2-4; the match to TRBD2 covers 8 bases. The CDR3 covers 16 residues. Trimming took 10 bases from V and 13 from J; bases not matched to a gene: 24. In germline, CDR1 is MNHEY, CDR2 SVGEGT. CDR3 in DNA: TGTGCCACGAATGAAATCGGGACTAGTATCGGGGGAGAGCAGTACTTC. Its protein is CATNEIGTSIGGEQYF.

This clonotype was picked up a small number of times. This chain connects TRBV7-9 to TRBJ2-1; the D gene is possibly TRBD2 (5 bases). CDR3 length equals 15 residues. The germline V gene encodes CDR1 SEHNR and CDR2 FQNEAQ (reference sequence). Trimming shortened V by 1 base and J by 9 bases, and 16 bases separated the two germline ends. Here the CDR3 reads CASSLGRWGVGEQFF. As DNA, the CDR3 is TGTGCCAGCAGCTTAGGCCGATGGGGAGTGGGTGAGCAGTTCTTC.

This clonotype has only a few counts. The J gene is TRBJ2-7, the V gene TRBV7-8; a weak D match, TRBD1 (5 bases). V dropped 5 bases and J dropped 4 bases, with 12 bases sitting between them. Per germline, CDR1 SGHVS and CDR2 FQNEAQ. The CDR3 has 13 amino acids. Here the CDR3 DNA reads TGTGCCAGCAGCCCACGACAGCTTTACGAGCAGTACTTC. As protein: CASSPRQLYEQYF.

This clonotype has ten or more counts. V is TRBV7-2 and J is TRBJ2-7; D might be TRBD1 or TRBD2, each matching 5 bases. The CDR3 covers 15 residues. V lost 2 bases to trimming and J lost 6 bases, with 17 bases between them. Germline V lookup: CDR1 SGHTA, CDR2 FQGNSA. CDR3: CASSLNIRQGAEQYF. CDR3 in DNA: TGTGCCAGCAGCTTAAATATTCGGCAGGGAGCCGAGCAGTACTTC.

The chain couples TRBV20-1 to TRBJ2-1; D is ambiguous. V lost 5 bases and J lost 7, with 21 bases in between. This CDR3 contains 15 residues. Germline CDR1 reads DFQATT; CDR2 reads SNEGSKA (reference sequence). In nucleotides, the CDR3 is TGCAGTGCTTTATCCGGCGAGAATCTGAGGAATGAGCAGTTCTTC. This sequence encodes CSALSGENLRNEQFF.

The chain recombines TRBV11-3 with TRBJ2-1; 10 bases line up with TRBD1. Germline CDR1 SGHNT, CDR2 YENEEA. Trimming cost V 3 bases and J 7 bases; bases outside gene matches: 9. This CDR3 is 16 amino acids long. CDR3 coding DNA: TGTGCCAGCAGCTTGTTCGGGACAGGGGTGGAAAATGAGCAGTTCTTC. This encodes CASSLFGTGVENEQFF.

This clonotype was counted a few times. The chain has TRBV7-2 and TRBJ2-5, with D possibly TRBD2 on 6 matching bases. Between the trimmed V and J ends, which lost 7 bases and 11 bases, there was a span of 14 bases. The CDR3 length is 11 residues. CDR1 SGHTA and CDR2 FQGNSA come from the germline V gene. Here the CDR3 reads CASTRGGEQYF. Written as DNA, the CDR3 is TGTGCCAGCACCCGAGGAGGGGAGCAGTACTTC. The variable domain in full, completed from reference TRBV7-2 and TRBJ2-5, reads GAGVSQSPSNKVTEKGKDVELRCDPISGHTALYWYRQSLGQGLEFLIYFQGNSAPDKSGLPSDRFSAERTGGSVSTLTIQRTQQEDSAVYLCASTRGGEQYFGPGTRLLVL.